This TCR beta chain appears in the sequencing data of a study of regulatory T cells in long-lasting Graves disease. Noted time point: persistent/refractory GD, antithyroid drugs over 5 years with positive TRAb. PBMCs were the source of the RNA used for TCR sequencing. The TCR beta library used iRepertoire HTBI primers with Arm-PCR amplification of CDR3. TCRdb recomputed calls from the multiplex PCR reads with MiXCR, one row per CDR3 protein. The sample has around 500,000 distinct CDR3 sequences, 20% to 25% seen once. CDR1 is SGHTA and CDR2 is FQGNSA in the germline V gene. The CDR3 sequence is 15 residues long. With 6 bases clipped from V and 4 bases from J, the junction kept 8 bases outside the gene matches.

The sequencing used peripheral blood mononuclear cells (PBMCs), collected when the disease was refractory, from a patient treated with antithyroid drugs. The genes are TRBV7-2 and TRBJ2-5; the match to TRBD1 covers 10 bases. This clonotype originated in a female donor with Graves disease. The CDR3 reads CASSPDRGPRETQYF. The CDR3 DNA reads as TGTGCCAGCAGTCCTGACAGGGGGCCCCGAGAGACCCAGTACTTC.